This T cell receptor beta chain was identified during a study of blood T cells in healthy people across ages. In the study overall: Through template switching, about one barcoded beta molecule was captured per two T cells, as measured in model experiments.

A J-beta primer mix and a sample-barcoded 5' primer were used in a second PCR of about 7 to 12 cycles. TCRdb redid the calling of the 5' RACE reads with MiXCR, one entry per CDR3 protein. The sample yields 1.8 million or so distinct CDR3 sequences, roughly two fifths seen once. Whole-study findings and limits: Naive and antigen-experienced cells could not be conclusively compared, given unsorted PBMCs. Higher diversity and more naive CD4+ cells were features of long-lived donors, compared to aged donors.

The CDR3 length is 13 residues. With 7 bases removed from V and 0 bases from J, the gap between germline ends came to 12 bases. The V gene's germline CDR1 is DFQATT and CDR2 SNEGSKA (reference sequence). On this clonotype itself: What it binds is unknown.

This TCR came from a human donor in good health. The rearrangement joins TRBV20-1 to TRBJ1-1; tentative D call: TRBD1 (6 bases). The specimen sequenced was blood. The CDR3 reads CSVVRGMNTEAFF. The CDR3 DNA sequence: TGCAGTGTGGTCAGGGGAATGAACACTGAAGCTTTCTTT.